This section outlines one TCR beta chain sequence together with its context. What it binds is unknown. Library construction for TCR beta used iRepertoire HTBI primers and Arm-PCR of CDR3 regions. In the source study's methods: Identification across samples found 50 to 80 TRBV and approximately 15 TRBJ segments. Each CDR3 protein gets one entry after TCRdb re-called the multiplex PCR reads with MiXCR. Here the V and J calls rest on TCRdb's processing, not on the authors' analysis. The sample includes about 290,000 distinct CDR3 sequences, roughly 21% of them seen just once. This sample is drawn from a study of regulatory T cells in long-lasting Graves disease. Germline V CDR1 and CDR2: SGDLS, YYNGEE. V dropped 8 bases and J dropped 4 bases, with 12 bases sitting between them. The CDR3 has 12 residues. As for time point: persistent/refractory GD, antithyroid drugs over 5 years with positive TRAb. From PBMCs, RNA was extracted and then used to make the TCR library. In each case, Graves' disease was diagnosed per American Thyroid Association guidelines.

Whole-study findings and limits: The work looked only at peripheral blood and did not look at thyroid tissue.

The rearrangement links TRBV9 to TRBJ2-5, with TRBD2 as a possible D gene (6 bases). The material was peripheral blood mononuclear cells (PBMCs), obtained when the disease was refractory, from a patient treated with antithyroid drugs. This clonotype was sampled from a female donor with Graves disease. The CDR3 protein is CASSMGGETQYF. The CDR3 nucleotides read TGTGCCAGTAGTATGGGGGGAGAGACCCAGTACTTC.